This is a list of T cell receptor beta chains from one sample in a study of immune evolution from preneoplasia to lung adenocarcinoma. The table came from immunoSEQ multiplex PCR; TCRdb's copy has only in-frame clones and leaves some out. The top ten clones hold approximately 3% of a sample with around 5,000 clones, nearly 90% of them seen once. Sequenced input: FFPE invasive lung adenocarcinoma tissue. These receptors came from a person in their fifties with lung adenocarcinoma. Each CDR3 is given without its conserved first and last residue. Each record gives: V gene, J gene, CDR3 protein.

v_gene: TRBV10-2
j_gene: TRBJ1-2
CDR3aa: ASRPQGAQGYT

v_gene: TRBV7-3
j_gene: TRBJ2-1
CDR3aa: ASSLTLDRVDEQF

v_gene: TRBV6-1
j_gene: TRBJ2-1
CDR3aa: ASRPGGKRGTEQF

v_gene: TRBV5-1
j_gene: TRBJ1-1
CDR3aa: ASSLFGQGAAEAF

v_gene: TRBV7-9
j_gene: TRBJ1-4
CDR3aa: ASSSDEYPKLF

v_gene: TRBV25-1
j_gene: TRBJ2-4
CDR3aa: ASSPGQDKNIQY

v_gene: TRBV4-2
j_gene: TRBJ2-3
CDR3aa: ASSLGTDQDTQY

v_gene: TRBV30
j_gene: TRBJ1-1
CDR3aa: AWSVSPPGPEAF

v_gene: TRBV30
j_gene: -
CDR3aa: ATGGIGETQY

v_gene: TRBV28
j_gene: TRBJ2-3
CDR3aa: ASSTFRDTQY

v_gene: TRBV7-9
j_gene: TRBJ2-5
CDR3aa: ASSFGGGETQY

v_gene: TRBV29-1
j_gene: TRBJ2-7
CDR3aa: SVEGKY

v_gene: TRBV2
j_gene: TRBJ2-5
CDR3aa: ASTRRGQETQY

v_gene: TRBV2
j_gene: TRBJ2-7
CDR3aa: ASSWTGGTYEQY

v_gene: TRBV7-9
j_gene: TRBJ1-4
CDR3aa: ASSFPQRGGRTNEKLF

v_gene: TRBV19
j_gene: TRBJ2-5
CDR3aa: ASSTDSGGETQY

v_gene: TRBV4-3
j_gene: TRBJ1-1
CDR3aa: ASSHYLNTEAF

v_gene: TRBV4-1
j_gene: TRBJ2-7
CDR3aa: ASSQDSGGRKQY

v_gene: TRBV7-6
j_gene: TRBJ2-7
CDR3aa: ASSLVMGQGAYEQY

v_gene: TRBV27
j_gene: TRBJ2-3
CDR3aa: ASSLGVTDTQY

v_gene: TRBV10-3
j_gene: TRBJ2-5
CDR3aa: AVLAGETQY

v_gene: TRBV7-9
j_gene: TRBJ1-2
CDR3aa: ASSRTTGERIYGYT

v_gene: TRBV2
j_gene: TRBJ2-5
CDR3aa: ASSWTGGKETQY

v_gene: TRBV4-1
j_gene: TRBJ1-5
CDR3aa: ASSQVGRDHQPQH

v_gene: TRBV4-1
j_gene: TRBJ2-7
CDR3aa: ASSQADLTTGEQY

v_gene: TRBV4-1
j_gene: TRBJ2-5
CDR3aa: ASSHPGLAGGPGRETQY

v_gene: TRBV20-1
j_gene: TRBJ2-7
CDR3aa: SFVGRYEQY

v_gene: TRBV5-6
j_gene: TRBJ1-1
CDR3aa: ASSFGRGRTEAF

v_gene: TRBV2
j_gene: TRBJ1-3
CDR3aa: ASSVNRGARNTIY